This T cell receptor (beta chain) emerged from a study of ipilimumab plus nivolumab after autologous stem cell transplantation (dated by TCRdb to about 2021). Regarding the complete study: Trial patients received a median of roughly five ipilimumab doses and about 8 nivolumab doses. Both primary refractory and relapsed disease were represented in the DLBCL cohort, where 18-month progression-free survival was about 82% and 31%, respectively. Patients in the trial were undergoing autologous transplant and had high-risk diffuse large B cell lymphoma, mature T cell lymphoma, or multiple myeloma. Thirty-five patients made up the trial's intent-to-treat population.

Study-wide conclusions, independent of this receptor: According to the authors, a biologic rationale for studying the approach further came from T cell receptor repertoire, regulatory T cell phenotype and gut microbiota profiles. The authors concluded that combined checkpoint inhibition appeared tolerable when used as consolidation after transplant.

Library preparation used the immunoSEQ multiplex PCR assay. What TCRdb holds here is the immuneACCESS table cut down to in-frame rearrangements. Part of the clones is not present; checked against another copy, under half of the missing clones reflect an unresolved V gene, and the others are unexplained. Recorded for this sample are about 23,000 clones; 70% to 85% of them occurred a single time. The ten biggest clones cover around 23% of the sample. This clone is identified as medium-sized (0.01 to 0.1%). Its antigen remains undetermined. Base qualities are not at hand, and no much larger clone is one base apart. V loses 0 bases, J loses 6 bases, and the germline ends lie 8 bases apart. The CDR3 spans 13 residues, from the cysteine through the phenylalanine. The read is trimmed to its CDR3 DNA, 39 bases read in frame from base 1. Sequences SGHTS (CDR1) and YDEGEE (CDR2) are obtained from the germline V gene.

Starting 14 to 28 days after the autologous transplant, patients began checkpoint therapy, which included ipilimumab at 1 mg/kg intravenously on day 1 of selected weeks. Patients received nivolumab at 3 mg/kg intravenously on day 1 of weeks 1, 4, 7, 10, and every two weeks through week 26. This was a Phase Ib clinical trial that tested ipilimumab plus nivolumab, given as combined checkpoint inhibition, for consolidation following autologous stem cell transplantation. The V and J genes are TRBV5-8 and TRBJ2-3, with the D segment identity uncertain. Sequencing used PBMCs, obtained in a trial of ipilimumab plus nivolumab as post-transplant consolidation. The TCR originated in a male donor with diffuse large B-cell lymphoma. The DNA is as follows: TGTGCCAGCAGCTTGGGGTCGGCCGATACGCAGTATTTT. Translated, this is CASSLGSADTQYF.